The rows below give T cell receptor beta chains drawn from one sample of a study of cytomegalovirus exposure and HLA in healthy donors. TCRdb's table, derived via immunoSEQ multiplex PCR, lists solely in-frame clones and lacks some. Among 120,000 or so clones listed, 60% to 85% were seen once. Sequencing input: PBMCs. The origin of the receptors is a middle-aged woman in good health and CMV-seronegative. The CDR3 runs from the conserved cysteine through the conserved F or W. A D gene is named only where the DNA matches it firmly. Not every row has a clone size; where given, it reads once, few, many or a size class.

length	D	V	J	size	CDR3	DNA
16	-	TRBV4-1	TRBJ1-2	-	CASSQSGAGPNYGYTF	TGCGCCAGCAGCCAATCAGGGGCGGGCCCTAACTATGGCTACACCTTC
14	TRBD1	TRBV5-4	TRBJ1-1	few	CASSETGDNTEAFF	TGTGCCAGCAGCGAGACAGGGGACAACACTGAAGCTTTCTTT
15	TRBD2	TRBV5-1	TRBJ2-2	-	CASSLGTSYTGELFF	TGCGCCAGCAGCTTGGGGACTAGCTACACCGGGGAGCTGTTTTTT
15	-	TRBV10-3	TRBJ1-2	-	CAIRHPNLGGDGYTF	TGTGCCATCAGGCACCCGAACCTAGGGGGGGATGGCTACACCTTC
15	TRBD1	TRBV28	TRBJ1-3	-	CASSSTGISGNTIYF	TGTGCCAGCAGTTCGACAGGGATTAGTGGAAACACCATATATTTT
15	-	TRBV27	TRBJ2-7	-	CASSTGVRSIYEQYF	TGTGCCAGCAGTACCGGGGTACGGAGCATCTACGAGCAGTACTTC
15	-	TRBV5-8	TRBJ2-1	-	CASSLGNRDSNEQFF	TGTGCCAGCAGCTTGGGGAACAGGGATAGCAATGAGCAGTTCTTC
15	TRBD1	TRBV28	TRBJ2-2	-	CASSFTGDRTGELFF	TGTGCCAGCAGCTTTACAGGGGATAGGACCGGGGAGCTGTTTTTT
15	TRBD1	TRBV9	TRBJ1-4	-	CASSVGGGQNEKLFF	TGTGCCAGCAGCGTAGGAGGGGGACAGAATGAAAAACTGTTTTTT
15	-	TRBV19	TRBJ1-4	-	CASSSIGLPLEKLFF	TGTGCCAGTAGTTCAATCGGACTTCCCCTTGAAAAACTGTTTTTT
15	-	TRBV2	TRBJ1-4	-	CASRSKQGRTEKLFF	TGTGCCAGCAGGTCGAAACAGGGTAGGACTGAAAAACTGTTTTTT
20	TRBD1	TRBV5-1	TRBJ1-2	once	CASSRPGRGRAGSANYGYTF	TGCGCCAGCAGCCGCCCGGGCAGGGGGCGTGCGGGATCGGCTAACTATGGCTACACCTTC
15	-	TRBV10-2	TRBJ2-7	-	CASSESGSNSYEQYF	TGCGCCAGCAGTGAGTCGGGTAGCAACTCCTACGAGCAGTACTTC
15	-	TRBV28	TRBJ1-1	-	CASSSGGGANTEAFF	TGTGCCAGCAGCTCTGGCGGGGGTGCGAACACTGAAGCTTTCTTT